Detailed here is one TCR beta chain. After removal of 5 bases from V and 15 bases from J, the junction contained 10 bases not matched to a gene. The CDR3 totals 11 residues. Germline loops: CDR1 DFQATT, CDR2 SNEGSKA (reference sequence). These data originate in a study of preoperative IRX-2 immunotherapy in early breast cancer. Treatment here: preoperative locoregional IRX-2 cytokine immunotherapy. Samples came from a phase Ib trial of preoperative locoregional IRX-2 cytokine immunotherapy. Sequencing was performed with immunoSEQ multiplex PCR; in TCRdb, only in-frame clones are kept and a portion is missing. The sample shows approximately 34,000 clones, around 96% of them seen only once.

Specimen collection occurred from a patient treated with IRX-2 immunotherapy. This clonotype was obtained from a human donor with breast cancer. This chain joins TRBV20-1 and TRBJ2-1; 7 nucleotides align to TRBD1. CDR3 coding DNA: TGCAGTGCTCCAAGACAGGGATCCGTGTTCTTC. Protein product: CSAPRQGSVFF.